This is a list of T cell receptor beta chains from one sample in a study of human T cells and chemical hapten exposure. TCRdb ran MiXCR on the RACE reads and lists one entry per CDR3 protein. In the table there are some 45,000 distinct CDR3 sequences, 3.5% to 5% of which are singletons. Sequencing was done on a sample of whole blood. These receptors all come from a human donor in good health. Some clones in this sample may be carry-over from other donors' samples. Both conserved end residues are part of each CDR3. D genes are given only for firm matches. Size values are once, few and many counts, or a class for expanded clones, and some rows have none.

j_gene | v_gene | d_gene | abundance | len | CDR3aa | CDR3nt
TRBJ2-7 | TRBV5-6 | NA | many | 14 | CASSLGPGTYEQYF | TGTGCCAGCAGCTTGGGCCCCGGGACCTACGAGCAGTACTTC
TRBJ2-5 | TRBV5-1 | TRBD1 | many | 13 | CASRGTVEETQYF | TGCGCCAGCAGGGGGACAGTCGAAGAGACCCAGTACTTC
TRBJ2-3 | TRBV24-1 | NA | many | 16 | CATSDFDRFSTDTQYF | TGTGCCACCAGTGATTTTGACAGGTTTAGCACAGATACGCAGTATTTT
TRBJ1-5 | TRBV18 | NA | many | 14 | CASSPTATKQPQHF | TGTGCCAGCTCACCGACGGCCACCAAACAGCCCCAGCATTTT
TRBJ1-1 | TRBV5-5 | TRBD1 | NA | 19 | CASSHLPTGTAGRDTEAFF | TGTGCCAGCAGCCACTTGCCCACCGGGACAGCGGGTCGAGACACTGAAGCTTTCTTT
TRBJ2-1 | TRBV12-3/TRBV12-4 | NA | many | 15 | CASSPGPRAGNEQFF | TGTGCCAGCAGCCCGGGACCCCGGGCGGGGAATGAGCAGTTCTTC
TRBJ2-3 | TRBV6-2/TRBV6-3 | TRBD2 | many | 19 | CASSRPPTSGRAGSDTQYF | TGTGCCAGCAGCCGACCCCCGACTAGCGGGAGGGCCGGGTCAGATACGCAGTATTTT
TRBJ1-2 | TRBV28 | NA | many | 11 | CASSVNYGYTF | TGTGCCAGCAGTGTCAATTATGGCTACACCTTC
TRBJ1-1 | TRBV6-1 | NA | many | 11 | CASTRQLEAFF | TGTGCCAGCACCAGACAGTTGGAAGCTTTCTTT
TRBJ2-5 | TRBV29-1 | NA | medium-sized | 15 | CSVVSPRSGQETQYF | TGCAGCGTTGTTTCCCCCCGGAGTGGACAAGAGACCCAGTACTTC
TRBJ1-2 | TRBV24-1 | NA | few | 13 | CATSDLDNYGYTF | TGTGCCACCAGTGATTTGGACAACTATGGCTACACCTTC
TRBJ2-7 | TRBV11-2 | NA | few | 15 | CASSLDQLTPYEQYF | TGTGCCAGCAGCTTAGATCAATTGACCCCCTACGAGCAGTACTTC
TRBJ2-1 | TRBV5-1 | NA | NA | 15 | CASSLANTMGGEQFF | TGCGCCAGCAGCTTGGCCAACACTATGGGTGGTGAGCAGTTCTTC
TRBJ2-7 | TRBV19 | TRBD2 | NA | 15 | CASQLAGGRSYEQYF | TGTGCCAGTCAGCTAGCGGGAGGACGATCCTACGAGCAGTACTTC
TRBJ2-5 | TRBV18 | NA | many | 16 | CASSPPVPGWQETQYF | TGTGCCAGCTCACCACCAGTTCCAGGGTGGCAAGAGACCCAGTACTTC
TRBJ1-6 | TRBV12-3/TRBV12-4 | TRBD1 | many | 14 | CASSLLEGAAPLHF | TGTGCCAGCAGTTTGTTAGAGGGGGCCGCGCCCCTCCACTTT
TRBJ2-2 | TRBV24-1 | NA | few | 14 | CATRRDFTTGELFF | TGTGCCACCAGACGGGACTTCACCACCGGGGAGCTGTTTTTT
TRBJ2-3 | TRBV14 | NA | many | 17 | CASSHQVFGGWTDTQYF | TGTGCCAGCAGCCACCAAGTTTTCGGGGGCTGGACAGATACGCAGTATTTT
TRBJ1-1 | TRBV2 | NA | few | 15 | CASSPPGGMKTEAFF | TGTGCCAGCTCACCCCCTGGGGGGATGAAGACTGAAGCTTTCTTT
TRBJ2-2 | TRBV6-5 | TRBD2 | many | 19 | CASSYGTSGTFGRAGELFF | TGTGCCAGCAGTTACGGGACTAGCGGGACTTTCGGTAGGGCCGGGGAGCTGTTTTTT
TRBJ2-1 | TRBV2 | TRBD2 | many | 16 | CASSEDSGIVGNEQFF | TGTGCCAGCAGTGAGGATAGCGGGATAGTAGGCAATGAGCAGTTCTTC
TRBJ1-1 | TRBV29-1 | NA | few | 11 | CSVVGDTEAFF | TGCAGCGTTGTAGGGGACACTGAAGCTTTCTTT
TRBJ1-2 | TRBV6-5 | NA | few | 14 | CASTRSARSYGYTF | TGTGCCAGCACCAGAAGTGCTCGCTCGTATGGCTACACCTTC
TRBJ2-1 | TRBV20-1 | TRBD2 | many | 15 | CSPIVRLALYNEQFF | TGCAGCCCTATAGTTAGACTAGCGCTCTACAATGAGCAGTTCTTC
TRBJ2-7 | TRBV27 | NA | many | 16 | CASSLTRPIHSYEQYF | TGTGCCAGCAGTCTGACCCGTCCTATACATTCCTACGAGCAGTACTTC
TRBJ2-7 | TRBV14 | NA | NA | 16 | CASSPFKAVTSNEQYF | TGTGCCAGCAGCCCCTTTAAGGCGGTAACCTCTAACGAGCAGTACTTC
TRBJ2-1 | TRBV7-2 | TRBD2 | many | 15 | CASSLGGRAYNEQFF | TGTGCCAGCAGCTTAGGCGGGAGGGCTTACAATGAGCAGTTCTTC
TRBJ2-4 | TRBV3-1 | NA | many | 13 | CASSPSSKNIQYF | TGTGCCAGCAGCCCTTCGTCCAAAAACATTCAGTACTTC
TRBJ1-5 | TRBV27 | TRBD1 | many | 15 | CASSALQGANQPQHF | TGTGCCAGCAGTGCTCTACAGGGGGCTAATCAGCCCCAGCATTTT
TRBJ2-6 | TRBV28 | NA | many | 16 | CASSLTPRWGANVLTF | TGTGCCAGCAGTTTAACCCCCAGGTGGGGGGCCAACGTCCTGACTTTC
TRBJ2-1 | TRBV15 | TRBD2 | many | 16 | CATSRDVGREGSEQFF | TGTGCCACCAGCAGAGATGTTGGGCGGGAGGGTTCTGAGCAGTTCTTC
TRBJ1-5 | TRBV15 | TRBD1 | NA | 17 | CATSRAPGTGPLKAQHF | TGTGCCACCAGCAGAGCCCCCGGGACAGGGCCCCTCAAGGCCCAGCATTTT
TRBJ2-1 | TRBV6-2/TRBV6-3 | TRBD2 | many | 14 | CASSISGRYNEQFF | TGTGCCAGCAGTATCAGCGGGAGGTACAATGAGCAGTTCTTC
TRBJ1-5 | TRBV29-1 | NA | many | 14 | CSAGDPGGNQPQHF | TGCAGCGCAGGCGATCCGGGGGGGAATCAGCCCCAGCATTTT
TRBJ2-7 | TRBV7-6 | TRBD1 | few | 15 | CASRHRQGNRYEQYF | TGTGCCAGCAGGCATAGACAGGGAAACCGCTACGAGCAGTACTTC
TRBJ2-3 | TRBV13 | NA | NA | 13 | CASSPGSTDTQYF | TGTGCCAGCAGTCCCGGGAGTACAGATACGCAGTATTTT
TRBJ2-1 | TRBV12-3/TRBV12-4 | TRBD2 | few | 16 | CASSLPSGRAYNEQFF | TGTGCCAGCAGTTTACCTAGCGGGAGGGCCTACAATGAGCAGTTCTTC
TRBJ1-5 | TRBV7-9 | NA | NA | 12 | CASSLEGPPQHF | TGTGCCAGCAGCTTAGAGGGTCCGCCCCAGCATTTT
TRBJ2-2 | TRBV6-4 | NA | many | 15 | CASSSSQVNTGELFF | TGTGCCAGCAGTTCCTCCCAGGTGAACACCGGGGAGCTGTTTTTT
TRBJ1-1 | TRBV6-1 | NA | NA | 15 | CASSEWKGRVTEAFF | TGTGCCAGCAGTGAATGGAAGGGAAGAGTCACTGAAGCTTTCTTT
TRBJ2-2 | TRBV3-1 | NA | many | 15 | CASSQDRTGGRELFF | TGTGCCAGCAGCCAAGATCGTACCGGGGGAAGGGAGCTGTTTTTT
TRBJ2-5 | TRBV19 | TRBD1 | few | 15 | CASRTTGTGGETQYF | TGTGCCAGTCGCACGACCGGGACAGGGGGCGAGACCCAGTACTTC
TRBJ2-3 | TRBV5-4 | TRBD2 | few | 16 | CASSLLGEGPQNTQYF | TGTGCCAGCAGCTTGTTGGGGGAGGGCCCACAAAATACGCAGTATTTT
TRBJ1-5 | TRBV30 | NA | many | 13 | CAWSVSSNQPQHF | TGTGCCTGGAGTGTATCAAGCAATCAGCCCCAGCATTTT
TRBJ1-1 | TRBV29-1 | NA | many | 15 | CSVETAQGRNTEAFF | TGCAGCGTTGAAACTGCACAGGGTAGGAACACTGAAGCTTTCTTT
TRBJ1-5 | TRBV7-6 | TRBD1 | NA | 18 | CASSFGPGGWGGNQPQHF | TGTGCCAGCAGCTTTGGTCCAGGGGGCTGGGGGGGCAATCAGCCCCAGCATTTT
TRBJ2-5 | TRBV20-1 | NA | many | 12 | CSAGGPQETQYF | TGCAGTGCCGGCGGCCCCCAGGAGACCCAGTACTTC
TRBJ2-3 | TRBV20-1 | NA | many | 17 | CSARDSRTPIRSDTQYF | TGCAGTGCTAGAGATTCACGGACGCCGATTAGATCAGATACGCAGTATTTT
TRBJ2-1 | TRBV12-5 | TRBD2 | few | 13 | CASGLGGLAGEFF | TGTGCTAGTGGTTTGGGAGGACTAGCGGGAGAGTTCTTC
TRBJ2-7 | TRBV28 | NA | many | 15 | CASSSAGQGLHEQYF | TGTGCCAGCAGCTCTGCCGGCCAAGGTCTCCACGAGCAGTACTTC
TRBJ2-5 | TRBV29-1 | TRBD1 | NA | 13 | CSAGQVPPESQYF | TGCAGCGCTGGACAGGTGCCACCCGAGTCCCAGTACTTC
TRBJ1-4 | TRBV6-5 | NA | many | 14 | CASRSGSGNEKLFF | TGTGCCAGCAGATCAGGGTCGGGTAATGAAAAACTGTTTTTT
TRBJ2-1 | TRBV11-2 | NA | NA | 19 | CASSLYPPNILEIYNEQFF | TGTGCCAGCAGCTTATATCCCCCAAATATCCTAGAAATCTACAATGAGCAGTTCTTC
TRBJ2-7 | TRBV28 | TRBD2 | many | 15 | CASSFAGGETYEQYF | TGTGCCAGCAGTTTTGCGGGGGGTGAAACCTACGAGCAGTACTTC
TRBJ2-7 | TRBV19 | NA | many | 9 | CANLYEQYF | TGTGCCAACCTATACGAGCAGTACTTC
TRBJ1-5 | TRBV5-6 | NA | few | 14 | CASSLERGGQPQHF | TGTGCCAGCAGCTTGGAGCGGGGGGGACAGCCCCAGCATTTT